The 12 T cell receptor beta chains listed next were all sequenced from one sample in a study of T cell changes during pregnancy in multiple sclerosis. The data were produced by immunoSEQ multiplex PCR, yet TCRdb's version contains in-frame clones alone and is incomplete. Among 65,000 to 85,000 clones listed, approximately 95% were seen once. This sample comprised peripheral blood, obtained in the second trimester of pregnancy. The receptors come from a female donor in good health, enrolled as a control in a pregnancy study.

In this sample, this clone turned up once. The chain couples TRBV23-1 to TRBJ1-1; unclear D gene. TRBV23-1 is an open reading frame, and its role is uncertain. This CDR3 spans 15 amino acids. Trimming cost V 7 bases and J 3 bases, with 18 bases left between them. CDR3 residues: CASTERPNGDTEAFF. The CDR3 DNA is TGCGCCAGCACTGAACGACCTAACGGGGACACTGAAGCTTTCTTT.

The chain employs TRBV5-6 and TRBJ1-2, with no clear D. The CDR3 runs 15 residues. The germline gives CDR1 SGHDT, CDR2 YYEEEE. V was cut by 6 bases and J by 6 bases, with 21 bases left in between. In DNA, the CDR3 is TGTGCCAGCACCCGACGCCGGAGCTCGGTTAATGGCTACACCTTC. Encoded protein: CASTRRRSSVNGYTF.

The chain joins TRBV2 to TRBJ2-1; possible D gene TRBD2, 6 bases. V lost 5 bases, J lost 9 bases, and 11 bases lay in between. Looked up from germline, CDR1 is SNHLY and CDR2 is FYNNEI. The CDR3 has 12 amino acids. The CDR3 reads CASSQLAFEQFF. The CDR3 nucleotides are TGTGCCAGCAGTCAACTAGCCTTTGAGCAGTTCTTC. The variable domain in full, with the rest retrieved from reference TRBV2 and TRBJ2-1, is EPEVTQTPSHQVTQMGQEVILRCVPISNHLYFYWYRQILGQKVEFLVSFYNNEISEKSEIFDDQFSVERPDGSNFTLKIRSTKLEDSAMYFCASSQLAFEQFFGPGTRLTVL.

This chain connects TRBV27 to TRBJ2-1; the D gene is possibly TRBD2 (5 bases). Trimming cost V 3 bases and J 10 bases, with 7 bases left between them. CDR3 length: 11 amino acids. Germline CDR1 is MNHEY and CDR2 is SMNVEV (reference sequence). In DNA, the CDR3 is TGTGCCAGCAGTTTTGGCGGGGAGCAGTTCTTC. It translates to CASSFGGEQFF.

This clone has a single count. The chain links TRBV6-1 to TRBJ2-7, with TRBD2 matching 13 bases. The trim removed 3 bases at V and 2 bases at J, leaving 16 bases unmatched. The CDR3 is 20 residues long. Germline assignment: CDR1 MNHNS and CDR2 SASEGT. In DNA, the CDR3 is TGTGCCAGCAGTGAGGGGGAGGGAGGACTAGCGGGAGAAGGCCCCTACGAGCAGTACTTC. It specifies CASSEGEGGLAGEGPYEQYF.

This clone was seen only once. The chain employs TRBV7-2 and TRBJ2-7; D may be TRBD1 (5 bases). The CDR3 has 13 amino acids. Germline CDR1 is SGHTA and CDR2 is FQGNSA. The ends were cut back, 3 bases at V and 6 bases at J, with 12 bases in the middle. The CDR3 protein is CASSFRPQGEQYF. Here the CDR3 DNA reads TGTGCCAGCAGCTTCAGACCTCAGGGCGAGCAGTACTTC.

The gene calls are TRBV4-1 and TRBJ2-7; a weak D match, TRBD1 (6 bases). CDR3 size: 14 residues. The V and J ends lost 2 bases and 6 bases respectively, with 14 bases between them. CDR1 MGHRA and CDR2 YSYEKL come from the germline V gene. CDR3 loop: CASSQRAQGGEQYF. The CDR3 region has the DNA TGCGCCAGCAGCCAAAGAGCGCAAGGGGGCGAGCAGTACTTC.

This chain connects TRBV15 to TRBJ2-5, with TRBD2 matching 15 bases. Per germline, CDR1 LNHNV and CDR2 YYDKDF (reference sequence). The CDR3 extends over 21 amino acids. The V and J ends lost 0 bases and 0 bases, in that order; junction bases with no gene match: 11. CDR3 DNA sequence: TGTGCCACCAGCAGAGATCCTCGGGGACTAGCGGGAGGATTGTACCAAGAGACCCAGTACTTC. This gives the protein CATSRDPRGLAGGLYQETQYF.

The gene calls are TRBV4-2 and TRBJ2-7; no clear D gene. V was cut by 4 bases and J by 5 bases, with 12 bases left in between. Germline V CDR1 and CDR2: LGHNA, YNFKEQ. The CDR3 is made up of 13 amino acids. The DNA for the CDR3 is TGTGCCAGCAGCCTCTATCGGGTAGACGAGCAGTACTTC. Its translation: CASSLYRVDEQYF.

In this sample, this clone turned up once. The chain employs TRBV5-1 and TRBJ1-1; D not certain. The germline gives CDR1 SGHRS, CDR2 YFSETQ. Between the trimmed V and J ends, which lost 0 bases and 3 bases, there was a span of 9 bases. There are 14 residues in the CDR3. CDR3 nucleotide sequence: TGCGCCAGCAGCTTGGAGGCGGGTTACACTGAAGCTTTCTTT. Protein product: CASSLEAGYTEAFF.

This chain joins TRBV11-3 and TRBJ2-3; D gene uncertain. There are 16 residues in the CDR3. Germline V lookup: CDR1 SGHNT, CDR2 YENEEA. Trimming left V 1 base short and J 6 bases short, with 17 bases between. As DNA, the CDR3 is TGTGCCAGCAGCTTAGGGTCCCGCTTTGAGGCGGATACGCAGTATTTT. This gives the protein CASSLGSRFEADTQYF.

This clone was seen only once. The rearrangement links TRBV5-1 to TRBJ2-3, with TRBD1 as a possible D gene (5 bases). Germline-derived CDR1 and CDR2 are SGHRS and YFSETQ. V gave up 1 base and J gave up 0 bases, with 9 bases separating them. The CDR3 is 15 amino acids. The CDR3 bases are TGCGCCAGCAGCTTGACAGGAGCTAGCACAGATACGCAGTATTTT. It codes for CASSLTGASTDTQYF.